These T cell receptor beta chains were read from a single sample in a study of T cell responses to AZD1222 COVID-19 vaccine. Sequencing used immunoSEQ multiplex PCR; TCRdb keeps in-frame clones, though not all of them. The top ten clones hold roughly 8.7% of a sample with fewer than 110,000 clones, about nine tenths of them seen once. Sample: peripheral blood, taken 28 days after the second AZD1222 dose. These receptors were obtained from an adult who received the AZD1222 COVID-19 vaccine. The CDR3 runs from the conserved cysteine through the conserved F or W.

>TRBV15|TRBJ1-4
CATSRKYRGEGEKLFF
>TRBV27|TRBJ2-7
CASRPAPASREFYEQYF
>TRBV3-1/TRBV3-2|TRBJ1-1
CASSQKLAGGFAFF
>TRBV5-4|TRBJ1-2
CASSFTGEDYGYTF
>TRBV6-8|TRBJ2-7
CASSYSAQGVVVAGVYEQYF
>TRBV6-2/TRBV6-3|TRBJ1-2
CASSYTSSAGEGGYTF
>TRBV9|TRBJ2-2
CASSVGGRDTGELFF
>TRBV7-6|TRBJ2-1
CASSSGTGGYNEQFF
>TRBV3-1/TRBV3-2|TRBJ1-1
CASLGAFF
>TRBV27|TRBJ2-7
CASSLSLASAAYEQYF
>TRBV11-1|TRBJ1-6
CASSLGRTGGSPLHF
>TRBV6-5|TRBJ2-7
CASSNGRINYEQYF
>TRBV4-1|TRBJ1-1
CASSQQGSNTEAFF
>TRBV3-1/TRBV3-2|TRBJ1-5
CASSQGGINQPQHF
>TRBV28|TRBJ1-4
CASSDRDRNEKLFF
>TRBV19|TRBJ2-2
CASSYVGGELFF
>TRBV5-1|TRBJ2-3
CASSSGQGITDTQYF
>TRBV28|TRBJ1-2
CASSTPGTYGYTF
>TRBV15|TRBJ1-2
CATSRGSQGYGYTF
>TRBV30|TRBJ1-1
CAWSHVNTEAFF
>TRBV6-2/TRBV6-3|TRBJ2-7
CASSYQGPSYEQYF
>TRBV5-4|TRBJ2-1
CASSLEGVSGYNEQFF
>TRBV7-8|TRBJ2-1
CASSSRTSGAGNEQFF
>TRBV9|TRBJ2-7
CASSVSGTSTYEQYF
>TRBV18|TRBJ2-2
CASSRQGLTGELFF
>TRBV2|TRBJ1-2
CASSRQGLGGYTF
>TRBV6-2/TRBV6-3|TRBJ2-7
CASSYEQGISYEQYF
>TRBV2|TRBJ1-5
CASSYRDRQLNQPQHF
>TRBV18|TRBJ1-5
CASSPPNSARGQPQHF
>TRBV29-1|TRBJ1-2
CSVEGATDYGYTF
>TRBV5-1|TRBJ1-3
CASSLDRGQNTIYF
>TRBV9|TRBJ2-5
CASSVGNEGEQETQYF
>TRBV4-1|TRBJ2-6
CASSQRLRDFSSGANVLTF